This entry features one T cell receptor (beta chain) sequence. The sample originates from a study of blood T cell repertoires in COVID-19. CDR3 size: 20 residues. Trimming left V 2 bases short and J 3 bases short, with 26 bases between. The germline V gene encodes CDR1 SGHRS and CDR2 YFSETQ. Method: immunoSEQ multiplex PCR; TCRdb's copy keeps in-frame clones and lacks some. The table records hundreds of thousands of clones, 80% to 90% of them present only once. The rearrangement links TRBV5-1 to TRBJ2-2, with D possibly being TRBD1 (11 bases). This receptor was taken from a man aged 40-49 years with acute or convalescent COVID-19. Sequenced sample: peripheral blood. Here the CDR3 DNA reads TGCGCCAGCAGCTTTGGACAGGGGGCAACTAGCGGGGCTTACACCGGGGAGCTGTTTTTT. This encodes CASSFGQGATSGAYTGELFF.